These 26 T cell receptor beta chains originate from one sample sequenced in a study of blood T cell repertoires in COVID-19. Sequencing was performed with immunoSEQ multiplex PCR; in TCRdb, only in-frame clones are kept and a portion is missing. The table includes more than 200,000 clones, around 89% detected once. Sequencing was done on a sample of PBMCs or T cells enriched from blood (not recorded which). All receptors come from a woman aged 25 to 39 who had recovered from COVID-19.

The chain recombines TRBV7-3 with TRBJ1-3, with D tentatively TRBD1 (5 bases). The CDR3 is made up of 16 amino acids. V lost 4 bases and J lost 2, with 15 bases in between. Germline CDR1 and CDR2: SGHTA and FQGTGA. CDR3 residues: CASSSKPPGAGNTIYF. Here the CDR3 DNA reads TGTGCCAGCAGCTCCAAACCCCCGGGGGCTGGAAACACCATATATTTT.

This chain uses TRBV28 with TRBJ1-4; TRBD1 agrees at 9 bases. CDR1 is MDHEN and CDR2 is SYDVKM in the germline V gene. The CDR3 extends over 15 amino acids. Germline trimming cut 10 bases from V and 1 base from J; bases unmatched to any gene: 7. The CDR3 nucleotides are TGTGCCATAGGGGGACAGGGTGGAACTAATGAAAAACTGTTTTTT. Translating it yields CAIGGQGGTNEKLFF.

This clone was detected only a few times. The genes are TRBV7-5 and TRBJ2-1; the table's D call of TRBD2 was not tested on the DNA. TRBV7-5 is recorded as a pseudogene. The CDR3 loop spans 15 amino acids. The CDR3 DNA sequence: TGTGCCAGAAGCTCCCCTGAGGAAGCTTACAATGAGCAGTTCTTC. Amino acid sequence: CARSSPEEAYNEQFF.

This chain connects TRBV7-3 to TRBJ2-7, with 7 nucleotides matching TRBD2. The CDR3 runs 15 residues. The trim removed 2 bases at V and 6 bases at J, leaving 10 bases unmatched. Germline V gene lookup returns CDR1 SGHTA and CDR2 FQGTGA. CDR3 nucleotide sequence: TGTGCCAGCAGCTTAGGAGTTGCGGGGGTTGCCGAGCAGTACTTC. This codes for CASSLGVAGVAEQYF. Full variable domain (outside the CDR3, taken from reference TRBV7-3 and TRBJ2-7): GAGVSQTPSNKVTEKGKYVELRCDPISGHTALYWYRQSLGQGPEFLIYFQGTGAADDSGLPNDRFFAVRPEGSVSTLKIQRTERGDSAVYLCASSLGVAGVAEQYFGPGTRLTVT.

This chain joins TRBV30 and TRBJ1-5; 7 nucleotides align to TRBD1. The CDR3 is 17 residues long. Trimming at V came to 1 base and at J to 3 bases, leaving 12 bases not matched to a gene. CDR1 and CDR2 from the germline V gene are GTSNPN and SVGIG (reference sequence). Here the CDR3 DNA reads TGTGCCTGGAGTGCCAAGGGGGCAGGGGCCCTCAATCAGCCCCAGCATTTT. Its translation: CAWSAKGAGALNQPQHF.

The chain has TRBV5-4 and TRBJ1-1; 7 nucleotides line up with TRBD1. Unmatched junction bases numbered 9, after V lost 4 bases and J lost 3 bases. CDR1 and CDR2 from the germline V gene are SGHNT and YYREEE (reference sequence). The CDR3 has 15 amino acids. The CDR3 nucleotides are TGTGCCAGCAGCACCAAAGGGGGCTCGGACACTGAAGCTTTCTTT. Protein: CASSTKGGSDTEAFF.

This clone was seen many times. The chain joins TRBV11-1 to TRBJ1-1; 7 bases are a match to TRBD1. The germline gives CDR1 SGHAT, CDR2 FQDESV (reference sequence). The CDR3 contains 15 residues. V lost 3 bases and J lost 5; bases outside the gene matches: 9. CDR3 DNA sequence: TGTGCCAGCAGCTTTTCACAGGGGAGGTCGACTGAAGCTTTCTTT. Its protein product is CASSFSQGRSTEAFF.

CDR3 protein: CAIGRQGGNYGYTF. As DNA, the CDR3 is TGTGCCATCGGAAGACAGGGGGGAAACTATGGCTACACCTTC. The V gene is TRBV10-3, the J gene TRBJ1-2; 9 nucleotides line up with TRBD1. Germline V gene sequence: CDR1 ENHRY, CDR2 SYGVKD. This CDR3 is 14 amino acids long. V was clipped by 8 bases and J by 2 bases; unmatched bases: 6.

This chain uses TRBV14 with TRBJ1-1, with D unclear. The CDR3 contains 17 residues. The V end lost 4 bases, the J end lost 7 bases, and 25 bases lay between the germline ends. Germline V gene lookup returns CDR1 SGHDN and CDR2 FVKESK. The DNA for the CDR3 is TGTGCCAGCAGCCCCCCCCTTGGTCGCGGGAGGCCTTTTGAAGCTTTCTTT. Amino acids: CASSPPLGRGRPFEAFF.

This clone showed up just a few times. The chain joins TRBV7-8 to TRBJ2-7; TRBD2 aligns across 7 bases. The CDR3 runs to 14 residues. CDR1 and CDR2 from the germline V gene are SGHVS and FQNEAQ. The V and J ends lost 3 bases and 7 bases, in that order; junction bases with no gene match: 9. The CDR3 sequence is CASSFSGGRREQYF. In DNA form, the CDR3 reads TGTGCCAGCAGCTTTTCTGGCGGGAGAAGGGAGCAGTACTTC.

The chain recombines TRBV4-3 with TRBJ2-7, with D tentatively TRBD1 (6 bases). Trimming took off 1 base at V and 1 base at J, with 11 bases between the two ends. Germline CDR1 is LGHNA and CDR2 is YSLEER. This CDR3 comprises 15 residues. The DNA of the CDR3 is TGCGCCAGCAGCCAAGCTCTAGGGGGTTCCTACGAGCAGTACTTC. Protein sequence: CASSQALGGSYEQYF.

This chain uses TRBV7-9 with TRBJ2-5; 9 nucleotides match TRBD1. Germline V CDR1 and CDR2: SEHNR, FQNEAQ (reference sequence). There are 16 residues in the CDR3. The ends lost 3 bases at V and 1 base at J; junction bases unmatched: 6. In nucleotides, the CDR3 is TGTGCCAGCAGCTTGCCCGGGACAGGGTCCCAAGAGACCCAGTACTTC. It yields the protein CASSLPGTGSQETQYF.

The chain joins TRBV18 to TRBJ2-1, with 12 bases matching TRBD2. Per the germline V gene, CDR1 is KGHSH and CDR2 is LQKENI. Trimming took 5 bases from V and 1 from J; bases not matched to a gene: 12. CDR3 length: 19 amino acids. For the CDR3, the DNA is TGTGCCAGCTCAATACTAGCGGGAGGCCCAAAGACATCCTACAATGAGCAGTTCTTC. Encoded protein: CASSILAGGPKTSYNEQFF.

The rearrangement uses TRBV5-4 and TRBJ1-6, with D possibly being TRBD1 (6 bases). Deletions cut 7 bases from V and 7 bases from J, with 12 bases between. This CDR3 has 13 amino acids. CDR1 is SGHNT and CDR2 is YYREEE in the germline V gene (reference sequence). CDR3 region: CASSGQPNSPLHF. In nucleotides, the CDR3 is TGTGCCAGCTCCGGACAGCCCAATTCACCCCTCCACTTT.

This chain links TRBV7-9 with TRBJ1-2, with D uncertain. With 5 bases removed from V and 1 base from J, the gap between germline ends came to 8 bases. This CDR3 comprises 13 residues. CDR1 and CDR2 from the germline V gene are SEHNR and FQNEAQ (reference sequence). The CDR3 region has the DNA TGTGCCAGCAGCCCCACTGATAACTATGGCTACACCTTC. Protein product: CASSPTDNYGYTF.

This chain connects TRBV28 to TRBJ1-1; D gene ambiguous. V was clipped by 6 bases and J by 7 bases, with 15 bases between them. The CDR3 spans 13 residues. Germline values: CDR1 MDHEN, CDR2 SYDVKM. CDR3 DNA sequence: TGTGCCAGCAGCCCCACTCGACGGGGTGAAGCTTTCTTT. Protein sequence: CASSPTRRGEAFF.

The V call is TRBV4-3, the J call TRBJ2-2; the D is unclear. This CDR3 comprises 13 residues. CDR1 and CDR2 (germline): LGHNA, YSLEER. Trimming took 1 base from V and 5 from J, leaving 5 bases between them. CDR3 DNA: TGCGCCAGCAGCCAAGCGGTAACCGGGGAGCTGTTTTTT. This encodes CASSQAVTGELFF.

The rearrangement uses TRBV24-1 and TRBJ2-7; 8 nucleotides align to TRBD2. Unmatched junction bases numbered 8, after V lost 0 bases and J lost 2 bases. Germline V gives CDR1 KGHDR, CDR2 SFDVKD. This CDR3 has 17 residues. CDR3 amino acids: CATSDLQFSGETYEQYF. The CDR3 region has the DNA TGTGCCACCAGTGATTTGCAATTTAGCGGGGAAACCTACGAGCAGTACTTC.

V gene TRBV24-1 combines with J gene TRBJ2-5, with 11 bases lining up with TRBD1. Germline CDR1 is KGHDR and CDR2 is SFDVKD. Unmatched junction bases numbered 8, after V lost 4 bases and J lost 5 bases. This CDR3 is built from 16 residues. Written as DNA, the CDR3 is TGTGCCACCAGTGACGTGGACAGGGGGCTAGGGGAGACCCAGTACTTC. Translation gives CATSDVDRGLGETQYF.

The chain employs TRBV12-3 or TRBV12-4 and TRBJ2-7; D ambiguous. This CDR3 has 12 residues. Trimming stripped 5 bases from V and 2 bases from J, with 7 bases between. The CDR3 here is CASSLSPYEQYF. CDR3 in DNA: TGTGCCAGCAGTCTATCCCCCTACGAGCAGTACTTC.

The chain recombines TRBV29-1 with TRBJ1-4; D is ambiguous. The germline CDR1 and CDR2 sequences are SQVTM and ANQGSEA. Trimming took off 2 bases at V and 10 bases at J, with 14 bases between the two ends. The CDR3 runs 13 residues. CDR3 DNA sequence: TGCAGCGTTGAATTAGCGACCGACGGAAAACTGTTTTTT. It is translated as CSVELATDGKLFF.

V gene TRBV11-1 combines with J gene TRBJ2-7, with a tentative D call TRBD2 (6 bases). CDR1 is SGHAT and CDR2 is FQDESV in the germline V gene (reference sequence). Between the trimmed V and J ends, which lost 5 bases and 2 bases, there was a span of 13 bases. The CDR3 is made up of 14 amino acids. Here the CDR3 DNA reads TGTGCCAGCAGCCATAGCGGCAACCCCTACGAGCAGTACTTC. Its protein product is CASSHSGNPYEQYF.

The chain joins TRBV5-1 to TRBJ1-1; a possible D gene is TRBD1 (6 bases). Trimming removed 4 bases at V and 4 bases at J, with 14 bases between. Per germline, CDR1 SGHRS and CDR2 YFSETQ. The CDR3 is made up of 14 amino acids. The CDR3 nucleotides are TGCGCCAGCAGCCCGGGGGGGCGTATCACTGAAGCTTTCTTT. The encoded protein is CASSPGGRITEAFF. The full variable domain, in which reference TRBV5-1 and TRBJ1-1 provide the parts outside the CDR3, is KAGVTQTPRYLIKTRGQQVTLSCSPISGHRSVSWYQQTPGQGLQFLFEYFSETQRNKGNFPGRFSGRQFSNSRSEMNVSTLELGDSALYLCASSPGGRITEAFFGQGTRLTVV.

This rearrangement joins TRBV6-4 to TRBJ1-2; 7 bases map to TRBD1. After removal of 0 bases from V and 4 bases from J, the junction contained 5 bases not matched to a gene. This CDR3 contains 15 residues. The germline gives CDR1 MRHNA, CDR2 SNTAGT. CDR3 protein: CASSDSRDSPYGYTF. CDR3 bases: TGTGCCAGCAGTGACTCAAGGGACAGTCCCTATGGCTACACCTTC.

V usage is TRBV28 and J usage is TRBJ2-3; 8 bases map to TRBD2. V dropped 5 bases and J dropped 4; count of bases not matched to a gene: 8. The V gene's germline CDR1 is MDHEN and CDR2 SYDVKM. This CDR3 region has 15 residues. The CDR3, as DNA: TGTGCCAGCAGTCTTAGCGGGGTGGTAGCAGATACGCAGTATTTT. Residues: CASSLSGVVADTQYF. The full variable domain, its missing parts supplied by reference TRBV28 and TRBJ2-3, is DVKVTQSSRYLVKRTGEKVFLECVQDMDHENMFWYRQDPGLGLRLIYFSYDVKMKEKGDIPEGYSVSREKKERFSLILESASTNQTSMYLCASSLSGVVADTQYFGPGTRLTVL.

This chain uses TRBV29-1 with TRBJ1-1; a weak D match, TRBD1 (5 bases). In germline, CDR1 is SQVTM, CDR2 ANQGSEA. This CDR3 is built from 12 residues. Trimming pared 5 bases from V and 4 bases from J, leaving 11 bases between. This CDR3 reads CSVKLTVTEAFF. CDR3 sequence (DNA): TGCAGCGTTAAGCTGACAGTCACTGAAGCTTTCTTT.